This T cell receptor beta chain was captured by sequencing in a study of blood T cell repertoires in COVID-19. Study-wide context: Specimens from acute and convalescent COVID-19 originated in the United States, Italy and Spain.

This clone was observed a few times. The germline V gene has CDR1 SGHNT and CDR2 YYREEE (reference sequence). V lost 3 bases, J lost 3 bases, and 21 bases lay in between. CDR3 length: 17 amino acids. TCRdb's table, derived via immunoSEQ multiplex PCR, lists solely in-frame clones and lacks some. Here the sample spans nearly 70,000 clones, roughly 80% being singletons. Material: peripheral blood. The receptor's source is a woman at least 80 years old with acute or convalescent COVID-19. J is TRBJ1-1 and V is TRBV5-4, with D perhaps TRBD1 (6 bases). CDR3 nucleotides: TGTGCCAGCAGCTCACCTCAAGTGGGGGCTTGGCACACTGAAGCTTTCTTT. Protein: CASSSPQVGAWHTEAFF. Together with reference TRBV5-4 and TRBJ1-1, the CDR3 gives the full variable domain: ETGVTQSPTHLIKTRGQQVTLRCSSQSGHNTVSWYQQALGQGPQFIFQYYREEENGRGNFPPRFSGLQFPNYSSELNVNALELDDSALYLCASSSPQVGAWHTEAFFGQGTRLTVV.